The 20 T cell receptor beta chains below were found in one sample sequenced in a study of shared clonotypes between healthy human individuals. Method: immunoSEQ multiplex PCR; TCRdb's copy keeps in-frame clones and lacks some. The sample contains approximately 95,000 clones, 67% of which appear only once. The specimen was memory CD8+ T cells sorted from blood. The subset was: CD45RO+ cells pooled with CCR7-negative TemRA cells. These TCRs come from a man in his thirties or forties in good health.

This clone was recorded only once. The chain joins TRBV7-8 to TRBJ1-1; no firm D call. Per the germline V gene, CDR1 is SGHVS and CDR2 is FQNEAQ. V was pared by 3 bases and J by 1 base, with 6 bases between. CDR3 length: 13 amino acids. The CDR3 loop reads CASSLRPNTEAFF. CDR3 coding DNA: TGTGCCAGCAGCTTGCGGCCGAACACTGAAGCTTTCTTT.

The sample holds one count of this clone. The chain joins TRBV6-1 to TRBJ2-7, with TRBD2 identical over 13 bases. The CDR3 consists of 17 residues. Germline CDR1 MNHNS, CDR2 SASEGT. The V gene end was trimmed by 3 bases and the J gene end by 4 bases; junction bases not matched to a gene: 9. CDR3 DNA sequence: TGTGCCAGCAGTGACCCCGGACTAGCGGGAGTTGGATACGAGCAGTACTTC. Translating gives CASSDPGLAGVGYEQYF.

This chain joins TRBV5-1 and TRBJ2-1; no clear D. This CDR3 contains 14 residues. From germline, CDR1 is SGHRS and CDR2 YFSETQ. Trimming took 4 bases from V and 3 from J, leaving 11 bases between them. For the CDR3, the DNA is TGCGCCAGCAGCCCCCCCCCGGACTACAATGAGCAGTTCTTC. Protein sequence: CASSPPPDYNEQFF. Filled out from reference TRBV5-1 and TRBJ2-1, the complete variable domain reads KAGVTQTPRYLIKTRGQQVTLSCSPISGHRSVSWYQQTPGQGLQFLFEYFSETQRNKGNFPGRFSGRQFSNSRSEMNVSTLELGDSALYLCASSPPPDYNEQFFGPGTRLTVL.

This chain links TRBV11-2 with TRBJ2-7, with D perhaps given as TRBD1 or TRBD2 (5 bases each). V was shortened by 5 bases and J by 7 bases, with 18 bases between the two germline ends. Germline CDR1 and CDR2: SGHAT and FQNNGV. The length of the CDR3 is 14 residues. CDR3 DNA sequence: TGTGCCAGCAGCCCAATGACACCCGGGGCGGAGCAGTACTTC. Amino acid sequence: CASSPMTPGAEQYF.

Here the CDR3 reads CASSSRLGSQETQYF. For the CDR3, the DNA is TGTGCCAGTAGTTCCCGACTCGGTTCGCAAGAGACCCAGTACTTC. This sequence joins TRBV19 and TRBJ2-5; D gene uncertain. This CDR3 has 15 residues. Germline CDR1 LNHDA, CDR2 SQIVND (reference sequence). Trimming stripped 5 bases from V and 2 bases from J, with 15 bases between. The whole variable domain, filled in from reference TRBV19 and TRBJ2-5, reads DGGITQSPKYLFRKEGQNVTLSCEQNLNHDAMYWYRQDPGQGLRLIYYSQIVNDFQKGDIAEGYSVSREKKESFPLTVTSAQKNPTAFYLCASSSRLGSQETQYFGPGTRLLVL.

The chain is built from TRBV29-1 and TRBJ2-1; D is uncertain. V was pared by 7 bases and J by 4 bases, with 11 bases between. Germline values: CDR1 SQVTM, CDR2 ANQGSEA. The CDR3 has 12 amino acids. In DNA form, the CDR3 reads TGCAGCGCCTTAACCAATTACAATGAGCAGTTCTTC. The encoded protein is CSALTNYNEQFF.

The CDR3 region has the DNA TGTGCCAGCAGCGTAGGTGCGGGAGGGAATGAGCAGTTCTTC. Encoded protein: CASSVGAGGNEQFF. The rearrangement links TRBV9 to TRBJ2-1, with 9 bases matching TRBD2. Trimming at V came to 0 bases and at J to 7 bases, leaving 2 bases not matched to a gene. CDR3 length equals 14 residues. CDR1 SGDLS and CDR2 YYNGEE come from the germline V gene.

The CDR3 DNA follows: TGTGCCAGCAGCTCCCTGGCGCCGAACACCGGGGAGCTGTTTTTT. This translates into CASSSLAPNTGELFF. This chain links TRBV7-9 with TRBJ2-2; no reliable D call. With 4 bases removed from V and 0 bases from J, the gap between germline ends came to 9 bases. Germline CDR1 and CDR2: SEHNR and FQNEAQ (reference sequence). There are 15 residues in the CDR3.

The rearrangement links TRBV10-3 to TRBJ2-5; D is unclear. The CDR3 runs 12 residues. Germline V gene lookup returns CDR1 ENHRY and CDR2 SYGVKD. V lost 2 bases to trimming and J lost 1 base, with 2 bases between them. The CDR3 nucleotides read TGTGCCATCAGTGAGGCCCAAGAGACCCAGTACTTC. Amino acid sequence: CAISEAQETQYF.

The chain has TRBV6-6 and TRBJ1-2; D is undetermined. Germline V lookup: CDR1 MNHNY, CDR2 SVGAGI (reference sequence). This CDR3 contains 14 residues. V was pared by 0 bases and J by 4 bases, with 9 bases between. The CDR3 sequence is CASSYSGNIYGYTF. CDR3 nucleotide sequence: TGTGCCAGCAGTTACTCGGGGAACATCTATGGCTACACCTTC.

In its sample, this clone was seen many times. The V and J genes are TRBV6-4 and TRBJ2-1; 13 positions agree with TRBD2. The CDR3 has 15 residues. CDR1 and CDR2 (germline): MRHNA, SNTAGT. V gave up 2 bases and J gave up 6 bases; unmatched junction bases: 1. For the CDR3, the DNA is TGTGCCAGCAGTGACGGGACTAGCGGGATCAATGAGCAGTTCTTC. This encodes CASSDGTSGINEQFF.

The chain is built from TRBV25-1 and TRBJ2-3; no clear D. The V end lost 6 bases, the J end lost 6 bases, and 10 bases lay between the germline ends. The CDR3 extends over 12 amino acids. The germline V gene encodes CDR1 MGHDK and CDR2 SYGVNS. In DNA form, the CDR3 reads TGTGCCAGCAGCCCAATAGGGGATACGCAGTATTTT. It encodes CASSPIGDTQYF.

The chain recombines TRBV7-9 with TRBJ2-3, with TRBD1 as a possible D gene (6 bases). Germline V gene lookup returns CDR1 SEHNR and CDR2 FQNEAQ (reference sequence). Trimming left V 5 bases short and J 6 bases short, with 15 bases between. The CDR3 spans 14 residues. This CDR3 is CASSRDTPGDTQYF. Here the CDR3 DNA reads TGTGCCAGCAGCCGGGACACTCCTGGGGATACGCAGTATTTT.

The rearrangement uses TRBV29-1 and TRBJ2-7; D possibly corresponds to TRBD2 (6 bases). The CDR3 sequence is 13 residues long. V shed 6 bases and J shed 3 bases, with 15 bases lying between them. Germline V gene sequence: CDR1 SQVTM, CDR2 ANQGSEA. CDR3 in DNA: TGCAGCGTACACACGGGAGACCACTACGAGCAGTACTTC. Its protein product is CSVHTGDHYEQYF.

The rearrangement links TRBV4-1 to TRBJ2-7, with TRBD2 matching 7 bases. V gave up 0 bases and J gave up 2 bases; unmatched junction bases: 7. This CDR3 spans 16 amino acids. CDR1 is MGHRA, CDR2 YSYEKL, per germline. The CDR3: CASSQEWPSGTYEQYF. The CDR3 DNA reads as TGCGCCAGCAGCCAAGAGTGGCCTAGCGGCACCTACGAGCAGTACTTC.

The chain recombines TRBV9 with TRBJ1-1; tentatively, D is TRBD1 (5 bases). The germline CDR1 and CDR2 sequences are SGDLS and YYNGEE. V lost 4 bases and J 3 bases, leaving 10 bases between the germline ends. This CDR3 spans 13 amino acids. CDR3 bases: TGTGCCAGCAGCCCGGGGCTCCACACTGAAGCTTTCTTT. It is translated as CASSPGLHTEAFF.

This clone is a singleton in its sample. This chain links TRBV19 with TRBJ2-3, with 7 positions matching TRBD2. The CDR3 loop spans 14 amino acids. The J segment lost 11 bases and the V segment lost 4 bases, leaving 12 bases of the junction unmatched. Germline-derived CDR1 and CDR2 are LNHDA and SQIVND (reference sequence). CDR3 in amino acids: CASSTTVNAGVQYF. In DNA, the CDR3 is TGTGCCAGTAGTACTACCGTGAACGCGGGAGTGCAGTATTTT.

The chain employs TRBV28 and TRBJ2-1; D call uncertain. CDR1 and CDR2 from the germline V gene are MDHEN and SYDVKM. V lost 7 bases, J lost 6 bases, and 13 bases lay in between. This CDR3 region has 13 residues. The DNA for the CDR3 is TGTGCCAGCACTCCTGTGATGGGCAATGAGCAGTTCTTC. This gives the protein CASTPVMGNEQFF.

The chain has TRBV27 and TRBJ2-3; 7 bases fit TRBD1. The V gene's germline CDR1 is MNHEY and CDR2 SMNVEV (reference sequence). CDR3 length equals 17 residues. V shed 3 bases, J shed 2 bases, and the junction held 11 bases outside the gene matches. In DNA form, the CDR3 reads TGTGCCAGCAGTTTTTACCGGGACAGCCTCCTCACAGATACGCAGTATTTT. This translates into CASSFYRDSLLTDTQYF.

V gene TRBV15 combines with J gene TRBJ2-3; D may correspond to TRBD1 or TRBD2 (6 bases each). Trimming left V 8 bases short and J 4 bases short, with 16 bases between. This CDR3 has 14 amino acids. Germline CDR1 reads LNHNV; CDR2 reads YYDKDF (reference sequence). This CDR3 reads CATGSGAFPDTQYF. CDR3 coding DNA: TGTGCCACCGGTTCGGGGGCCTTCCCAGATACGCAGTATTTT.